Described below is a single T cell receptor beta chain sequence and its context. There are a few counts of this clonotype. What antigen it recognizes has not been identified. No quality values exist for individual bases; no much larger clone is one base distant. TCR beta CDR3 regions were amplified from RNA transcripts. The first round of RT-PCR for the TCR CDR3 was performed with the HTBI primer set and the Qiagen OneStep RT-PCR kit. A second multiplex PCR round built the libraries, followed by size selection and purification. Sequencing of the libraries was done on an Illumina HiSeq2000 using paired-end 100 bp reads. The authors' analysis ran thus. SOAPnuke was used to process the raw data, removing reads that contained adapters or uncalled bases, had a mean Phred below 15, or lacked an exact match to the constant primer or identifier. COPE v1.2.5 was used to merge high-quality paired reads, and clonotypes were defined as unique nucleotide sequences. MiTCR v1.1 was used to align the clonotypes against IMGT TRBV, TRBD and TRBJ reference segments. The analysis included only V-J combinations with a frequency above 0.0001, which together covered 99% to 99.2% of the repertoires. The TCS score was defined as the ratio of F50 (clonal expansion) to E x V (chaos), calculated using BLOSUM62-based TCRdist between CDR3 peptides within each V-J. Welch's t-statistics and random forest reduced just over 500 V-J features to 13, which were used in a naive Bayes classifier (R e1071). The similarity between thyroid and blood repertoires was quantified using the Morisita-Horn index. The public reads were reanalyzed by TCRdb: fastp trimming at Q25, MiXCR alignment, in-frame beta chains only. All rows with the same CDR3 protein become a single entry with the most common DNA and genes. Clone size and V and J calls follow TCRdb, not the original study. This sample is represented by roughly 700,000 distinct CDR3 sequences; around 40% of them were singletons. 31% of the sample comes from the top ten.

The data were taken from a study of T cells in Graves' hyperthyroidism and ophthalmopathy (dated by TCRdb to the late 2010s). As for the study more broadly: Peripheral blood was sampled at the time of initial diagnosis, prior to any treatment. A discovery cohort of roughly 100 patients, 43 with Graves' ophthalmopathy and approximately 60 with stable Graves' hyperthyroidism, was used to find distinguishing TCR V-J signatures. An independent validation cohort of around 20 hyperthyroidism patients and roughly 16 patients who later progressed to ophthalmopathy tested prospective prediction of ophthalmopathy. The 75 to 100 discovery patients were randomly divided into training and test sets at a 7:3 ratio. Thyroid tissue and blood T-cell repertoires from about six Graves' hyperthyroidism patients were also compared in the study. Once sampling was done, hyperthyroidism patients were given methimazole at a starting dose of 30 mg daily, whereas ophthalmopathy patients were given high-dose intravenous methylprednisolone. The paper reports TCR Vbeta CDR3 sequencing of 140 or so peripheral blood samples: approximately 43 ophthalmopathy, about 75 hyperthyroidism and around 17 progressor patients.

Results and caveats for the whole study, not just this receptor: During validation, the model predicted progression to ophthalmopathy a median of about 6.5 months ahead of onset, with around 70% sensitivity and 72% to 85% specificity. Blood samples also contained most of the expanded thyroid clonotypes (frequency above 0.001), which suggests that blood repertoires may reflect thyroid immune responses. Ophthalmopathy was separated from stable hyperthyroidism by a 13 V-J signature model, with over 85% sensitivity and roughly 81% specificity obtained in cross-validation and 80%/75% obtained in testing. Sample size was not statistically predetermined, and investigators were not blinded to group allocation.

Graves' hyperthyroidism was defined as stable when no progression to ophthalmopathy occurred over 18 months of follow-up. The hyperthyroidism patients were between 18 and 65 years old and newly diagnosed, with a disease duration of less than 2 months. Patients with uncontrolled infections, other autoimmune diseases, pregnancy or lactation were excluded. Clinical symptoms, serum thyroxine and TRAb, thyroid ultrasound, and orbital computed tomography formed the basis for the diagnoses. Ficoll-Paque density gradient centrifugation was used to isolate PBMCs from around 9.1 ml of fresh peripheral blood. Trizol reagent was used to extract total RNA, and RNA quality was then checked on an Agilent 2100 Bioanalyzer. Based on the germline V gene (reference sequence), the CDR1 and CDR2 sequences are DFQATT and SNEGSKA. V is clipped by 6 bases and J by 4 bases, and the sequence between their germline boundaries is 18 bases long. The CDR3 sequence holds 14 residues, the cysteine and phenylalanine included. Only the CDR3 portion is preserved as DNA: 42 bases, with reading frame beginning at the first base.

This sequence originates from a woman in her 40s with Graves' hyperthyroidism. Sequenced: blood. The chain is encoded by TRBV20-1 joined to TRBJ1-1; a weak D assignment points to TRBD1 (6 bases agree). This receptor carries the CDR3 CSAIPRTDSTEAFF. The nucleotides are TGCAGTGCAATACCGAGGACAGACTCCACTGAAGCTTTCTTT.